The T cell receptor beta chain under discussion was sequenced for a study of shared clonotypes between healthy human individuals (dated by TCRdb to about 2020). Looking at the study overall: The cohort included three men and a couple of women between 18 and 49 years of age. For each donor, CD4 naive and CD4 memory were each given three plates, CD8 naive was given two plates, and CD8 memory was given one plate. To estimate repertoire size and how much clonotypes are shared between individuals, the study performed deep sequencing of blood TCR repertoires from roughly five healthy adults. Libraries were prepared and TCR repertoires were sequenced by different laboratories using diverse techniques, in order to increase sequencing depth and limit assay-specific biases. Between about 0.8 and 8.9 billion PBMCs per donor were obtained by leukapheresis.

On this clone: Its antigen remains unidentified. No base quality values were provided; no much bigger clone lies one nucleotide off.

What the research found in general, with its limitations: Only blood was sampled, and tissue TCR repertoires likely differ from those in blood. Because the study included a small number of donors, the genetic and exposure-history diversity represented was limited. Incomplete sequencing was indicated by rarefaction of sorted-subset datasets, despite the large sequencing depth. Based on pairwise subsampling, the degree of clonotype sharing among donors was expected to be affected by sequencing depth. Clonotypes shared by all four sorted-subset donors showed higher generation probabilities than non-shared clonotypes. Roughly 5% of naive CD4, 3.5% of naive CD8, 2.3% of memory CD4, and roughly 0.4% of memory CD8 clonotypes were shared across several donors. Naive subsets generally had larger estimated clonotype richness than memory subsets did.

For the CD8 naive samples, CD45RO-negative cells were positively selected for CCR7, yielding a CD45RA+CCR7+ population from which TemRA cells were excluded. Healthy HIV-negative adults with no recently reported acute infections or vaccinations were included as donors. Every donor was a Caucasian adult residing in Nashville, Tennessee, USA. Blood was collected by leukapheresis, and PBMCs were isolated by Ficoll-Histopaque density gradient centrifugation and then cryopreserved in liquid nitrogen vapor phase. Analytical flow cytometry was used to check the purity and quantity of each magnetically sorted T cell population. Genomic DNA was isolated from every sorted fraction and measured by UV absorbance on a Nanodrop 2000c. Using the deep immunoSEQ assay, TCR CDR3 regions were amplified from genomic DNA by multiplex PCR. Extracted genomic DNA from each cell subset was spread evenly across all wells of several immunoSEQ 96-well plates, with each plate serving as a replicate. For sorted subsets, approximately 200 ng of genomic DNA, equivalent to 25,000 to 35,000 T cell genomes, went into each replicate PCR. Purified libraries were measured with a Qubit 3.0 fluorometer, size-checked on a Bioanalyzer 2100, and measured again with the KAPA Library Quantification kit. A separate single-read 150-cycle Illumina NextSeq 550 flow cell was used to sequence each immunoSEQ 96-well plate. The original methods were these. Because the immunoSEQ output included only junctional sequences and no quality scores, the filtering could not be the same as the filtering used for full-length reads. To assign V/J genes and CDR3, sequences were annotated using PyIR, a Python wrapper for IgBLAST v1.9, with IMGT germline references. Reads were removed for weak V/J assignments (E-value above 1e-6), missing CDR3, stop codons, out-of-frame junctions, or ambiguous translated residues. V3J clonotypes were defined as sequences sharing the same inferred V gene, J gene, and CDR3 amino acid sequence. Percentage overlap between repertoires was computed as shared unique clonotypes divided by the size of the smaller repertoire. Repertoire richness was assessed with RTK rarefaction, the Chao1 estimator, and Recon v2.1 estimates of unobserved clonotypes. OLGA was used to compute generation probabilities for all TCRbeta clonotypes that the gDNA method yielded from a handful of donors. As stored in TCRdb, this immuneACCESS dataset retains in-frame rearrangements with V and J assigned. A fraction of the clones does not appear; measured against another copy, unresolved V genes explain less than half of the discrepancy, and the remainder lacks a known reason. The DNA was the basis for D and trimming; V, J and clone size are from that table. The sample data list about 2.1 million clones, and roughly 93% of these were observed just once. Under 2% of the sample is taken by the ten largest.

The TCR originated in a man aged 18 to 30 in good health. Some clones in this sample may be carry-over from other donors' samples. The sample taken for sequencing was naive CD8+ T cells from PBMCs. Interpreted using the paper, the cell subset or site label stands for: CD45RA+CCR7+.

The CDR3 has the sequence CASSRRTYQETQYF. The nucleotide sequence is TGTGCCAGTAGTAGGAGGACTTACCAAGAGACCCAGTACTTC. The rearrangement joined TRBV19 to TRBJ2-5; matching of 5 bases hints at TRBD2 as the D gene. Trimming at the junction amounts to 4 bases on V and 0 bases on J, and the germline ends lie 9 bases apart. In the germline V gene (reference sequence), CDR1 corresponds to LNHDA and CDR2 to SQIVND. The CDR3 goes from the cysteine to the phenylalanine over 14 residues. Only the CDR3 region is kept as DNA, spanning 42 bases read in frame from base 1.